Each of the 28 T cell receptor beta chains below was sequenced from the same sample in a study of shared clonotypes between healthy human individuals. The method was immunoSEQ multiplex PCR; TCRdb's version includes in-frame clones alone and lacks a portion of them. The table shows 2 million to 2.5 million clones, with 90% to 96% occurring only once. Sequencing was done on a sample of naive CD4+ T cells sorted from blood. Stated subset: CD45RA+ positively selected. The source of these receptors is a man between 18 and 35 years old in good health.

This chain uses TRBV27 with TRBJ1-2; D gene ambiguous. The CDR3 sequence is 15 residues long. The germline V and J ends were trimmed by 3 bases and 2 bases, with 13 bases remaining between them. The germline gives CDR1 MNHEY, CDR2 SMNVEV (reference sequence). The CDR3 region is CASSFAGSPNYGYTF. In DNA, the CDR3 is TGTGCCAGCAGTTTTGCGGGCAGCCCCAACTATGGCTACACCTTC.

The rearrangement joins TRBV29-1 to TRBJ1-2; 10 nucleotides align to TRBD1. The germline CDR1 and CDR2 sequences are SQVTM and ANQGSEA. After removal of 5 bases from V and 2 bases from J, the junction contained 8 bases not matched to a gene. This CDR3 is 15 amino acids long. The CDR3 loop reads CSVSVPGQGNYGYTF. CDR3 nucleotide sequence: TGCAGCGTTTCTGTCCCGGGACAGGGGAACTATGGCTACACCTTC.

The V and J genes are TRBV30 and TRBJ2-3, with a tentative D call TRBD1 (5 bases). Per germline, CDR1 GTSNPN and CDR2 SVGIG (reference sequence). This CDR3 is 15 amino acids long. The V end was cut by 0 bases, the J end by 6 bases, with 16 bases between. CDR3 loop: CAWSVRGLLGDTQYF. Here the CDR3 DNA reads TGTGCCTGGAGTGTAAGGGGTCTATTAGGGGATACGCAGTATTTT.

The chain couples TRBV7-3 to TRBJ2-2; TRBD1 aligns across 9 bases. Trimming took 4 bases from V and 0 from J; bases not matched to a gene: 3. The CDR3 extends over 16 amino acids. CDR1 and CDR2 from the germline V gene are SGHTA and FQGTGA. The CDR3 DNA is TGTGCCAGCAGCTATGGGACAGGGACGAACACCGGGGAGCTGTTTTTT. Encoded protein: CASSYGTGTNTGELFF. Filled out from reference TRBV7-3 and TRBJ2-2, the complete variable domain reads GAGVSQTPSNKVTEKGKYVELRCDPISGHTALYWYRQSLGQGPEFLIYFQGTGAADDSGLPNDRFFAVRPEGSVSTLKIQRTERGDSAVYLCASSYGTGTNTGELFFGEGSRLTVL.

This chain joins TRBV30 and TRBJ2-7, with D tentatively TRBD1 (6 bases). The CDR3 sequence is 14 residues long. CDR1 GTSNPN and CDR2 SVGIG come from the germline V gene (reference sequence). V was shortened by 3 bases and J by 4 bases, with 16 bases between the two germline ends. The CDR3 loop is CAWSLPAGAYEQYF. The CDR3 DNA sequence: TGTGCCTGGAGCCTCCCCGCAGGGGCGTACGAGCAGTACTTC.

The CDR3 region has the DNA TGTGCCAGCAGCTTAGGTCAGGGATCAGATACGCAGTATTTT. Translation gives CASSLGQGSDTQYF. The chain carries TRBV11-3 and TRBJ2-3, with a weak D call TRBD1 (5 bases). Trimming left V 1 base short and J 4 bases short, with 9 bases between. CDR1 is SGHNT and CDR2 is YENEEA in the germline V gene. The CDR3 runs 14 residues.

This chain links TRBV10-3 with TRBJ2-1; 7 bases agree with TRBD1. CDR3 length equals 14 residues. V shed 5 bases, J shed 5 bases, and the junction held 6 bases outside the gene matches. Germline V gene data show CDR1 as ENHRY and CDR2 as SYGVKD. CDR3 coding DNA: TGTGCCATCAGTTTCTTACAGGGGAACAATGAGCAGTTCTTC. It encodes CAISFLQGNNEQFF.

The gene calls are TRBV19 and TRBJ1-5; 8 nucleotides align to TRBD1. The J segment lost 6 bases and the V segment lost 6 bases, leaving 7 bases of the junction unmatched. This CDR3 spans 14 amino acids. Germline CDR1 reads LNHDA; CDR2 reads SQIVND (reference sequence). CDR3: CASREDRGRQPQHF. In DNA, the CDR3 is TGTGCCAGTAGGGAAGACAGGGGACGTCAGCCCCAGCATTTT.

The chain has TRBV4-1 and TRBJ1-2; 7 bases line up with TRBD1. The CDR3 has 15 amino acids. Germline V gives CDR1 MGHRA, CDR2 YSYEKL. Trimming at V came to 3 bases and at J to 7 bases, leaving 11 bases not matched to a gene. The CDR3 sequence is CASSQVDRDLRGYTF. In DNA form, the CDR3 reads TGCGCCAGCAGCCAGGTAGACAGGGATCTGCGTGGCTACACCTTC.

The J gene is TRBJ2-1, the V gene TRBV11-2, with D possibly matching TRBD2 (5 bases). This CDR3 is built from 16 residues. Trimming left V 5 bases short and J 4 bases short, with 18 bases between. The germline gives CDR1 SGHAT, CDR2 FQNNGV. The CDR3: CASSPLRDGIYNEQFF. The CDR3 bases are TGTGCCAGCAGCCCACTTCGGGATGGGATATACAATGAGCAGTTCTTC.

The chain uses TRBV19 and TRBJ1-2; 7 bases map to TRBD1. The CDR3 length is 15 residues. V lost 3 bases and J lost 2; bases outside the gene matches: 6. Germline V gene sequence: CDR1 LNHDA, CDR2 SQIVND (reference sequence). The CDR3 nucleotides are TGTGCCAGTAGTATCGGGCAGGGGGGAAACTATGGCTACACCTTC. Amino acids: CASSIGQGGNYGYTF.

The J gene is TRBJ2-1, the V gene TRBV5-4, with TRBD2 matching over 8 bases. The CDR3 is 15 amino acids. Looked up from germline, CDR1 is SGHNT and CDR2 is YYREEE (reference sequence). Trimming at V came to 7 bases and at J to 0 bases, leaving 6 bases not matched to a gene. The CDR3 protein is CASYFGGASYNEQFF. The CDR3 coding sequence is TGTGCCAGCTACTTCGGGGGGGCCTCCTACAATGAGCAGTTCTTC.

This clone occurred once. The chain uses TRBV19 and TRBJ2-1, with TRBD2 as a possible D gene (7 bases). CDR3 length equals 16 residues. The germline V and J ends were trimmed by 9 bases and 5 bases, with 23 bases remaining between them. Per the germline V gene, CDR1 is LNHDA and CDR2 is SQIVND (reference sequence). CDR3 amino acids: CASVDLRGPSHNEQFF. The CDR3 region has the DNA TGTGCCAGCGTTGATTTGCGGGGGCCTTCCCACAATGAGCAGTTCTTC.

The rearrangement uses TRBV19 and TRBJ1-2, with D possibly being TRBD1 (5 bases). Trimming took 5 bases from V and 8 from J, leaving 18 bases between them. The V gene's germline CDR1 is LNHDA and CDR2 SQIVND (reference sequence). CDR3 length: 14 residues. The CDR3 DNA is TGTGCCAGTAGTGGTTTGGCAGGGTGGAAAGGCTACACCTTC. Protein: CASSGLAGWKGYTF.

This rearrangement joins TRBV5-1 to TRBJ1-2; possible D gene TRBD1, 5 bases. CDR3 size: 13 residues. The germline gives CDR1 SGHRS, CDR2 YFSETQ. Trimming pared 0 bases from V and 8 bases from J, leaving 11 bases between. CDR3 sequence (DNA): TGCGCCAGCAGCTTGGCGGGCCCAGGGGGCTACACCTTC. It codes for CASSLAGPGGYTF.

The DNA of the CDR3 is TGTGCCAGCAGCCGATTAAGGACCACAACGTGGGAGCAGTACTTC. This encodes CASSRLRTTTWEQYF. V gene TRBV7-9 combines with J gene TRBJ2-7; D remains unclear. V was cut by 5 bases and J by 7 bases, with 21 bases left in between. The germline V gene has CDR1 SEHNR and CDR2 FQNEAQ (reference sequence). The CDR3 extends over 15 amino acids. Looking up the rest from reference TRBV7-9 and TRBJ2-7 gives the full variable domain: DTGVSQNPRHKITKRGQNVTFRCDPISEHNRLYWYRQTLGQGPEFLTYFQNEAQLEKSRLLSDRFSAERPKGSFSTLEIQRTEQGDSAMYLCASSRLRTTTWEQYFGPGTRLTVT.

Concerning this clone: Other DNA sequences in the sample encode the same CDR3. V gene TRBV2 combines with J gene TRBJ2-5; D remains ambiguous. The ends were cut back, 6 bases at V and 1 base at J, with 3 bases in the middle. The germline V gene encodes CDR1 SNHLY and CDR2 FYNNEI. This CDR3 spans 11 amino acids. In DNA, the CDR3 is TGTGCCAGCAGCATCCAAGAGACCCAGTACTTC. Translating gives CASSIQETQYF.

On this clone itself: Other DNA sequences in the sample encode the same CDR3. CDR3 in DNA: TGTGCCAGCAGCCCGCAGGGCGTAAACACTGAAGCTTTCTTT. Amino acid sequence: CASSPQGVNTEAFF. The rearrangement uses TRBV6-6 and TRBJ1-1, with a possible D match to TRBD1 (5 bases). The CDR3 spans 14 residues. Germline loops: CDR1 MNHNY, CDR2 SVGAGI (reference sequence). V dropped 6 bases and J dropped 2 bases, with 13 bases sitting between them.

Of note for this clone: The same CDR3 is also encoded by other DNA sequences in this sample. The CDR3 reads CASNRQGNTEAFF. DNA of the CDR3: TGTGCCAGCAACCGTCAGGGGAACACTGAAGCTTTCTTT. J is TRBJ1-1 and V is TRBV6-5; tentatively, D is TRBD1 (5 bases). Germline-derived CDR1 and CDR2 are MNHEY and SVGAGI. The ends were cut back, 7 bases at V and 1 base at J, with 10 bases in the middle. The CDR3 consists of 13 residues.

The V and J genes are TRBV6-4 and TRBJ2-7; D gene uncertain. CDR3 length: 13 residues. Germline CDR1 and CDR2: MRHNA and SNTAGT. V lost 7 bases, J lost 5 bases, and 15 bases lay in between. The CDR3 loop reads CASIETRSDEQYF. In nucleotides, the CDR3 is TGTGCCAGCATTGAGACCAGGAGCGACGAGCAGTACTTC.

This chain links TRBV18 with TRBJ2-7; no definite D call. The CDR3 covers 15 residues. CDR1 is KGHSH and CDR2 is LQKENI in the germline V gene. Deletions cut 5 bases from V and 0 bases from J, with 14 bases between. DNA of the CDR3: TGTGCCAGCTCATCACAGCCTACCACCTCCTACGAGCAGTACTTC. Protein: CASSSQPTTSYEQYF.

The chain links TRBV6-1 to TRBJ1-3; D is uncertain. Trimming removed 1 base at V and 1 base at J, with 8 bases between. This CDR3 has 15 residues. Germline CDR1 and CDR2: MNHNS and SASEGT. The CDR3 sequence: CASSEDYRSGNTIYF. The CDR3 region has the DNA TGTGCCAGCAGTGAAGACTACAGATCTGGAAACACCATATATTTT.

This chain joins TRBV5-5 and TRBJ2-1; 13 bases are a match to TRBD2. Germline CDR1 and CDR2: SGHKS and YYEKEE (reference sequence). V was pared by 0 bases and J by 4 bases, with 4 bases of the junction left unmatched. This CDR3 is 17 amino acids long. Here the CDR3 DNA reads TGTGCCAGCAGCTTGGGTGGGACTAGCGGGGCATACAATGAGCAGTTCTTC. Encoded protein: CASSLGGTSGAYNEQFF. Filled out from reference TRBV5-5 and TRBJ2-1, the complete variable domain reads DAGVTQSPTHLIKTRGQQVTLRCSPISGHKSVSWYQQVLGQGPQFIFQYYEKEERGRGNFPDRFSARQFPNYSSELNVNALLLGDSALYLCASSLGGTSGAYNEQFFGPGTRLTVL.

J is TRBJ2-1 and V is TRBV9; TRBD2 matches 7 bases. Germline CDR1 SGDLS, CDR2 YYNGEE. The CDR3 loop spans 16 amino acids. The V segment lost 4 bases and the J segment 2 bases; nucleotides outside the gene matches: 9. CDR3 sequence (DNA): TGTGCCAGCAGCCTCAGAGCGGGAATCCCCTACAATGAGCAGTTCTTC. Translating gives CASSLRAGIPYNEQFF.

The J gene is TRBJ1-2, the V gene TRBV13; D gene uncertain. V was pared by 0 bases and J by 2 bases, with 7 bases between. Germline V gene lookup returns CDR1 PRHDT and CDR2 FYEKMQ (reference sequence). The CDR3 length is 14 residues. This chain's CDR3 is CASSLGQTNYGYTF. CDR3 bases: TGTGCCAGCAGCTTAGGGCAGACGAACTATGGCTACACCTTC.

The rearrangement uses TRBV10-3 and TRBJ2-7; TRBD1 agrees at 7 bases. Germline trimming cut 9 bases from V and 1 base from J; bases unmatched to any gene: 9. CDR3 length: 14 residues. Germline loops: CDR1 ENHRY, CDR2 SYGVKD. The DNA of the CDR3 is TGTGCCATTACCCCCGGGACAGATTCCTACGAGCAGTACTTC. Protein: CAITPGTDSYEQYF.

The chain has TRBV10-1 and TRBJ2-3, with 8 bases identical to TRBD1. Trimming took 7 bases from V and 5 from J; bases not matched to a gene: 8. Per the germline V gene, CDR1 is WNHNN and CDR2 is SYGVQD (reference sequence). The CDR3 has 14 residues. The chain's CDR3 is CASNRDRTRDTQYF. The CDR3 DNA follows: TGCGCCAGCAACCGGGACAGGACCAGAGATACGCAGTATTTT.

The chain employs TRBV5-4 and TRBJ2-7, with no clear D. The CDR3 consists of 14 residues. Germline-derived CDR1 and CDR2 are SGHNT and YYREEE (reference sequence). Trimming cost V 0 bases and J 2 bases, with 9 bases left between them. CDR3 DNA: TGTGCCAGCAGCTTGGGCCCGCCAACCTACGAGCAGTACTTC. Translating gives CASSLGPPTYEQYF.